This T cell receptor (beta chain) was documented in a study of T cells after yellow fever vaccination. Findings and limits, study-wide: The secondary response showed a weaker magnitude and a faster peak, day 5 versus 15. It was a small share of clonotypes that appeared in both CD4 and CD8 compartments. Subsequent booster samples again held most clones from primary vaccination (roughly 95% CD4, about 90% CD8).

The CDR3 length is 15 residues. Trimming shortened V by 3 bases and J by 4 bases, and 14 bases separated the two germline ends. Germline V gives CDR1 SGHNT, CDR2 YYREEE (reference sequence). To note about this clonotype: Its target is not known.

UMIs were added to TCR cDNA along with a universal primer site when it was made by 5'RACE template switching. From the 5' RACE reads, TCRdb called clonotypes with MiXCR, one entry per CDR3 protein. Among about 58,000 distinct CDR3 sequences listed, approximately 7.7% were seen once. This rearrangement joins TRBV5-4 to TRBJ2-1, with D possibly TRBD2 on 6 matching bases. This TCR derives from a man in his late teens or twenties who received the YFV17D yellow fever vaccine. The sequencing used CD8+ T cells sorted from PBMCs, collected on the day of the first yellow fever vaccination. The CDR3 here is CASSSSSAPYNEQFF. In DNA form, the CDR3 reads TGTGCCAGCAGCTCGTCTAGCGCACCGTACAATGAGCAGTTCTTC.